This TCR beta chain was profiled in a study of T cell responses to AZD1222 COVID-19 vaccine. Study outcomes and limitations: All repertoire sampling was performed exclusively after the peak T cell response. At 160-218 and 743-854, vaccine-associated CD4 TCRs were dominant, and they spanned spike.

Concerning this clone itself: Antigen: not known.

The CDR3 extends over 13 amino acids. CDR1 and CDR2 (germline): MNHNY, SVGAGI (reference sequence). J gave up 3 bases and V 4 bases, and 1 base lay outside the gene matches. Using immunoSEQ multiplex PCR, the repertoire was profiled, and TCRdb retains in-frame clones only, with some absent. Of roughly 200,000 clones in the sample, 88% are singletons; the top ten hold around 7.9%. The source is an adult in good health. The J gene is TRBJ1-2, the V gene TRBV6-6; 8 nucleotides agree with TRBD1. The specimen comprised peripheral blood, sampled on day 0 of AZD1222 vaccination. The CDR3 region is CASSLQGDYGYTF. CDR3 nucleotide sequence: TGTGCCAGCAGTTTACAGGGGGACTATGGCTACACCTTC.